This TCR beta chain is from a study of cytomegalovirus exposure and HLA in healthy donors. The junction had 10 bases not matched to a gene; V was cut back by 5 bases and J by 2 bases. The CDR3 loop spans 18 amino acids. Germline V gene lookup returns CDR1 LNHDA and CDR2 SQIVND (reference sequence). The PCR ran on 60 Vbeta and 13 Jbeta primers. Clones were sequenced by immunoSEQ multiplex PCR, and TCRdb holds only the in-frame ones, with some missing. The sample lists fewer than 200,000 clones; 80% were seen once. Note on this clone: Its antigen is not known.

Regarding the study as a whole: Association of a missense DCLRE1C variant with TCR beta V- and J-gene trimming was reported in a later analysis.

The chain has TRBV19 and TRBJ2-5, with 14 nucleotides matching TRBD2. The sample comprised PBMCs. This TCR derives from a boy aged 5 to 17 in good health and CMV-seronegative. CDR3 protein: CASSPRLAGGPSQETQYF. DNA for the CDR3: TGTGCCAGTAGTCCACGACTAGCGGGAGGGCCGAGTCAAGAGACCCAGTACTTC.